Listed below are T cell receptor beta chains from one sample, sequenced in a study of blood T cell repertoires in COVID-19. Produced via immunoSEQ multiplex PCR; TCRdb's table is partial and in-frame only. The table shows roughly 73,000 clones, with around three quarters occurring only once. Sequenced material: peripheral blood. All receptors come from a human donor in a cohort sampled during active COVID-19. Each CDR3 is given with its conserved first and last residue. D genes are given only for firm matches. Not all rows give a size; the values are once, few, many and, for expanded clones, a class.

v_gene: TRBV18; abundance: few; j_gene: TRBJ1-6; d_gene: .; CDR3nt: TGTGCCAGCTCACCACGCCAACAGGATAGCAATTCACCCCTCCACTTT; CDR3aa: CASSPRQQDSNSPLHF
v_gene: TRBV19; abundance: .; j_gene: TRBJ2-2; d_gene: TRBD2; CDR3nt: TGTGCCAGTAGTATCCTAATTAACCGGGAGGGCCTCGGGACCGGGGAGCTGTTTTTT; CDR3aa: CASSILINREGLGTGELFF
v_gene: TRBV19; abundance: few; j_gene: TRBJ1-5; d_gene: .; CDR3nt: TGTGCCAGTAGCCTTAATAGCAATCAGCCCCAGCATTTT; CDR3aa: CASSLNSNQPQHF
v_gene: TRBV2; abundance: .; j_gene: TRBJ1-1; d_gene: .; CDR3nt: TGTGCCAGCAGCCTGGGGCAGTCTCGCGAAGCTTTCTTT; CDR3aa: CASSLGQSREAFF
v_gene: TRBV10-3; abundance: .; j_gene: TRBJ1-6; d_gene: .; CDR3nt: TGTGCCATCAGTGAGTCTGGGGCGGGATTCGGATCCTATAATTCACCCCTCCACTTT; CDR3aa: CAISESGAGFGSYNSPLHF
v_gene: TRBV30; abundance: .; j_gene: TRBJ1-1; d_gene: .; CDR3nt: TGTGCCTGGAGTGTAGGAGGATTCTCTGAAGCTTTCTTT; CDR3aa: CAWSVGGFSEAFF
v_gene: TRBV7-9; abundance: .; j_gene: TRBJ2-3; d_gene: .; CDR3nt: TGTGCCAGCAGCCCCTCCACAGATACGCAGTATTTT; CDR3aa: CASSPSTDTQYF
v_gene: TRBV6-2/TRBV6-3; abundance: once; j_gene: TRBJ2-3; d_gene: .; CDR3nt: TGTGCCAGCAGCCCTGACAGGCCCGGAGTGACAGATACGCAGTATTTT; CDR3aa: CASSPDRPGVTDTQYF
v_gene: TRBV11-2; abundance: few; j_gene: TRBJ2-7; d_gene: TRBD2; CDR3nt: TGTGCCAGCAGCTTTGCTAGCGGCTACGAGCAGTACTTC; CDR3aa: CASSFASGYEQYF
v_gene: TRBV5-1; abundance: .; j_gene: TRBJ1-1; d_gene: .; CDR3nt: TGCGCCAGCAGCTTGGAAGGGAGGGCTGAAGCTTTCTTT; CDR3aa: CASSLEGRAEAFF
v_gene: TRBV5-8; abundance: .; j_gene: TRBJ1-1; d_gene: .; CDR3nt: TGTGCCAGCAGCTTGATAACAGGGACCACTGAAGCTTTCTTT; CDR3aa: CASSLITGTTEAFF
v_gene: TRBV29-1; abundance: .; j_gene: TRBJ2-6; d_gene: TRBD2; CDR3nt: TGCAGCGTTTTGCTACTAGCGGGGGGCCCTGGGGCCAACGTCCTGACTTTC; CDR3aa: CSVLLLAGGPGANVLTF
v_gene: TRBV6-2/TRBV6-3; abundance: .; j_gene: TRBJ1-5; d_gene: .; CDR3nt: TGTGCCAGCAGCGGCAGGAACCTCTTAGGCAATCAGCCCCAGCATTTT; CDR3aa: CASSGRNLLGNQPQHF
v_gene: TRBV11-2; abundance: .; j_gene: TRBJ1-1; d_gene: .; CDR3nt: TGTGCCAGCAGCTTAGGACAGGTGGTGAACACTGAAGCTTTCTTT; CDR3aa: CASSLGQVVNTEAFF
v_gene: TRBV6-5; abundance: .; j_gene: TRBJ2-5; d_gene: .; CDR3nt: TGTGCCAGCAGCACAGTGGGCAGTCAAGAGACCCAGTACTTC; CDR3aa: CASSTVGSQETQYF
v_gene: TRBV18; abundance: .; j_gene: TRBJ1-5; d_gene: TRBD1; CDR3nt: TGTGCCAGCTCACCCTTCACAGGGGGCAGTAATCAGCCCCAGCATTTT; CDR3aa: CASSPFTGGSNQPQHF
v_gene: TRBV29-1; abundance: .; j_gene: TRBJ2-5; d_gene: TRBD2; CDR3nt: TGCAGCGTGGAATTACCGGGACTAGCTGTCGAGACCCAGTACTTC; CDR3aa: CSVELPGLAVETQYF
v_gene: TRBV30; abundance: .; j_gene: TRBJ1-4; d_gene: TRBD1; CDR3nt: TGTGCCTGGAGTGGGGGACAGGGTGATGAAAAACTGTTTTTT; CDR3aa: CAWSGGQGDEKLFF
v_gene: TRBV27; abundance: .; j_gene: TRBJ2-2; d_gene: TRBD2; CDR3nt: TGTGCCAGCAGTCCCGGGACTAGCGGGAGGGGGACCGGGGAGCTGTTTTTT; CDR3aa: CASSPGTSGRGTGELFF
v_gene: TRBV10-2; abundance: .; j_gene: TRBJ2-7; d_gene: TRBD2; CDR3nt: TGCGCCAGCAGTGAGTTGACTAGCGGACCCTCCTACGAGCAGTACTTC; CDR3aa: CASSELTSGPSYEQYF
v_gene: TRBV18; abundance: once; j_gene: TRBJ1-4; d_gene: TRBD1; CDR3nt: TGTGCCAGCTCCCAGGGGACAGGGGGCGGTGAAAAACTGTTTTTT; CDR3aa: CASSQGTGGGEKLFF
v_gene: TRBV19; abundance: .; j_gene: TRBJ2-7; d_gene: .; CDR3nt: TGTGCCAGTAACCAACCGGGACTTTCCTACGAGCAGTACTTC; CDR3aa: CASNQPGLSYEQYF
v_gene: TRBV6-1; abundance: .; j_gene: TRBJ2-1; d_gene: .; CDR3nt: TGTGCCAGCAGTGAAGCGCCCGGGGGTGAGTTCTATGAGCAGTTCTTC; CDR3aa: CASSEAPGGEFYEQFF
v_gene: TRBV28; abundance: .; j_gene: TRBJ1-5; d_gene: .; CDR3nt: TGTGCCAGCAGTTCGGGGGTTTCCGTTAGCAATCAGCCCCAGCATTTT; CDR3aa: CASSSGVSVSNQPQHF
v_gene: TRBV5-1; abundance: few; j_gene: TRBJ2-6; d_gene: .; CDR3nt: TGCGCCAGCAGCCTCATGGCGGGAACCCTTTCTGGGGCCAACGTCCTGACTTTC; CDR3aa: CASSLMAGTLSGANVLTF
v_gene: TRBV2; abundance: once; j_gene: TRBJ1-1; d_gene: TRBD1; CDR3nt: TGTGCCAGCAGGATGACAGGGGGCATCACTGAAGCTTTCTTT; CDR3aa: CASRMTGGITEAFF
v_gene: TRBV5-1; abundance: many; j_gene: TRBJ1-2; d_gene: .; CDR3nt: TGCGCCAGCAGTCCGCCGGGACTCTATGGCTACACCTTC; CDR3aa: CASSPPGLYGYTF